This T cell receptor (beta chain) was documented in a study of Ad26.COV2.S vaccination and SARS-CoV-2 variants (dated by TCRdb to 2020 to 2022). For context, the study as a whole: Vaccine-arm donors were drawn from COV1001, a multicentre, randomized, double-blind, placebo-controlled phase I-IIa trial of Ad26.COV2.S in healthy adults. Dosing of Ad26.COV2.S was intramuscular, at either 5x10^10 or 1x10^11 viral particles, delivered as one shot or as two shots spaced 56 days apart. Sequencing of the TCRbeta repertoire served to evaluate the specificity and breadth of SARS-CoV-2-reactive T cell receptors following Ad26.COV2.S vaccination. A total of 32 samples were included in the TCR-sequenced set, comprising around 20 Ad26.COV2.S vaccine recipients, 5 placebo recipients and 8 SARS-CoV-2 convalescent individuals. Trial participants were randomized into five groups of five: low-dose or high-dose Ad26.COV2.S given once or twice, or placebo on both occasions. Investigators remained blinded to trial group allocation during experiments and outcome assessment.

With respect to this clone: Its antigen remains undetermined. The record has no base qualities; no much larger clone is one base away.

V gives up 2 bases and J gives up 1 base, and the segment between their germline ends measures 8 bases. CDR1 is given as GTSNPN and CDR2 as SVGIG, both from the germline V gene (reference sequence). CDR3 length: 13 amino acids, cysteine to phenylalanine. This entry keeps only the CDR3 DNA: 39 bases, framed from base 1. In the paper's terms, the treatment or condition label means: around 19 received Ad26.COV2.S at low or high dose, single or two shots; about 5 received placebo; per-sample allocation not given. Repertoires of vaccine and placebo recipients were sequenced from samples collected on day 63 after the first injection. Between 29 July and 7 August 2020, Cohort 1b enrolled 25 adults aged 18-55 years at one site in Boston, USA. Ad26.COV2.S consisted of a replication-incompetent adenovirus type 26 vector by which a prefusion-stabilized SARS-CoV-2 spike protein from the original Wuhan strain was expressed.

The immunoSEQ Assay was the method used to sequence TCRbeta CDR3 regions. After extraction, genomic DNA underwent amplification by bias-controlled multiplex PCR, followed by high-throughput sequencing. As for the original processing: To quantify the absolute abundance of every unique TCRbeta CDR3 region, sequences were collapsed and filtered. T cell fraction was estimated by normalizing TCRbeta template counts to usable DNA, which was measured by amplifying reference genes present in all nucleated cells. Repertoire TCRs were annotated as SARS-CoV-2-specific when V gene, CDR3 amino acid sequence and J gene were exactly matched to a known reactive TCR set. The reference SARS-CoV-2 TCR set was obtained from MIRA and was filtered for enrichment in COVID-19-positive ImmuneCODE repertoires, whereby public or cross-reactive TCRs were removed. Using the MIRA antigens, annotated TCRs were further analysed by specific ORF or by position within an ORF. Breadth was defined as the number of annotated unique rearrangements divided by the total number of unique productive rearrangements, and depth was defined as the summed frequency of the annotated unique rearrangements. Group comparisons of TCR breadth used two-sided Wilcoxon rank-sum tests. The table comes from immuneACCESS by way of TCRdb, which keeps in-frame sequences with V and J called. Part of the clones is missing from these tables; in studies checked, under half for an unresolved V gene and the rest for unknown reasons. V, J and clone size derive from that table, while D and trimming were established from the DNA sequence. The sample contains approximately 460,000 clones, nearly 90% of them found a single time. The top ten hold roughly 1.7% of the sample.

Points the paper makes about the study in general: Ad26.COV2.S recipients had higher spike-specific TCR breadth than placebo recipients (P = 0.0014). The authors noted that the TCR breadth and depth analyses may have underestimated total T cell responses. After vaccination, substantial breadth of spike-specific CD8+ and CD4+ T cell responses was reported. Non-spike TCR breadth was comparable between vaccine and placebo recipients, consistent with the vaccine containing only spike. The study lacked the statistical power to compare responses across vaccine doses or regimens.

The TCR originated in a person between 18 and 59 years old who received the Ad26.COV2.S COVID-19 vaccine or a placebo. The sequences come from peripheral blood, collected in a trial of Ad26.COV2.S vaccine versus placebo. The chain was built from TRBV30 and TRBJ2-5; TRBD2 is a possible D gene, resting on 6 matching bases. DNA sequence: TGTGCCTGGAGTACGGGACTCCAAGAGACCCAGTACTTC. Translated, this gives CAWSTGLQETQYF.